The clone carrying this T cell receptor (beta chain) was detected many times. Its specificity is unknown. This entry belongs to a study of metastatic and nonmetastatic thyroid tumors. For the study at large: The comparison covered peripheral blood and tumor or nodule tissue in malignant and benign thyroid patients. Study-wide points: According to reports, the diversity of TCR beta was significantly higher in malignant thyroid tumors than in benign nodules, and this held in both blood and tumor samples.

Thyroid surgery was performed in patients who had received no treatment beforehand. Per the original methods: The study's classifier, a distant-metastasis tool for papillary thyroid cancer, was built using CDR3 differences across clinicopathological groups. Through MiXCR, TCRdb re-clonotyped the PCR reads. These V and J calls derive from TCRdb rather than the authors' analysis. The sample shows 15,000 to 20,000 clones, approximately 22% of them seen only once. Per germline, CDR1 MDHEN and CDR2 SYDVKM. The CDR3 is 19 residues long. Trimming left V 3 bases short and J 0 bases short, with 22 bases between.

The chain employs TRBV28 and TRBJ2-3, with a weak D call TRBD2 (6 bases). The specimen was tumor tissue. The TCR sequence derives from a male donor with papillary thyroid cancer or a benign thyroid nodule (not recorded which). Some clones in this sample may be carry-over from other donors' samples. The CDR3 here is CASSFWVLGRGGSTDTQYF. The CDR3 DNA follows: TGTGCCAGCAGTTTTTGGGTACTCGGTCGGGGAGGTAGCACAGATACGCAGTATTTT.